These 23 T cell receptor beta chains were sequenced from one sample in a study of shared clonotypes between healthy human individuals (dated by TCRdb to about 2020). Libraries came from the immunoSEQ multiplex PCR assay. The table comes from immuneACCESS by way of TCRdb, which keeps in-frame sequences with V and J called. Part of the clones is missing from these tables; in studies checked, under half for an unresolved V gene and the rest for unknown reasons. For this sample the table gives fewer than 2.5 million clones, of which more than 85% were detected only once. Of the sample, approximately 0.35% falls within the top ten clones. The sequenced sample was naive CD4+ T cells from PBMCs. The intended sense of this specimen's cell subset or site label: CD45RA+ positively selected. The receptors were gathered from a man between 18 and 35 years old in good health. Some clones in this sample may be carry-over from other donors' samples.

The rearrangement joins TRBV9 to TRBJ2-7, with 8 bases aligning to TRBD1. The CDR3 is 14 residues long. Germline V gene sequence: CDR1 SGDLS, CDR2 YYNGEE. V trimming: 4 bases; J trimming: 8 bases; junction bases outside the gene matches: 11. The CDR3 loop is CASSPGTGVPQQYF. The DNA for the CDR3 is TGTGCCAGCAGCCCCGGGACAGGCGTCCCCCAGCAGTACTTC.

The chain employs TRBV29-1 and TRBJ2-7; D is perhaps TRBD1 (5 bases). CDR3 length: 13 amino acids. Germline values: CDR1 SQVTM, CDR2 ANQGSEA. Trimming left V 6 bases short and J 3 bases short, with 15 bases between. The CDR3 protein is CSVAYGHVYEQYF. CDR3 sequence (DNA): TGCAGCGTCGCCTATGGACATGTCTACGAGCAGTACTTC.

The chain carries TRBV28 and TRBJ2-1, with 7 bases that match TRBD2. Per the germline V gene, CDR1 is MDHEN and CDR2 is SYDVKM. CDR3 length: 15 residues. The trim removed 10 bases at V and 7 bases at J, leaving 16 bases unmatched. The CDR3 DNA is TGTGCCACCCGTCCTAGCGGCCCGGGGAGGAATGAGCAGTTCTTC. Translation: CATRPSGPGRNEQFF.

The rearrangement uses TRBV5-1 and TRBJ2-7; D not resolved. Trimming stripped 4 bases from V and 1 base from J, with 12 bases between. The CDR3 covers 14 residues. CDR1 SGHRS and CDR2 YFSETQ come from the germline V gene. The CDR3 DNA reads as TGCGCCAGCAGCCCCGAGTCTACGTCCTACGAGCAGTACTTC. This gives the protein CASSPESTSYEQYF.

A single count supports this clone. Germline and junction disagree at one end, which may indicate a read error. The chain carries TRBV6-4 and TRBJ1-5, with no clear D. The CDR3 is 14 residues long. The germline gives CDR1 MRHNA, CDR2 SNTAGT. The CDR3 bases are TGTGCCAGCAGTTACTCGAGGGTATACGAGCCCCAGCATTTT. Translating gives CASSYSRVYEPQHF.

The V call is TRBV7-9, the J call TRBJ2-7, with TRBD2 matching over 13 bases. The CDR3 covers 15 residues. V lost 2 bases and J lost 6; bases outside the gene matches: 4. The germline CDR1 and CDR2 sequences are SEHNR and FQNEAQ (reference sequence). The CDR3 sequence: CASSLYGTSGTEQYF. DNA of the CDR3: TGTGCCAGCAGCTTATACGGGACTAGCGGGACCGAGCAGTACTTC.

V gene TRBV29-1 combines with J gene TRBJ2-6; D not certain. From germline, CDR1 is SQVTM and CDR2 ANQGSEA. This CDR3 has 15 residues. With 7 bases removed from V and 0 bases from J, the gap between germline ends came to 13 bases. CDR3 sequence: CSARTLRSGANVLTF. The CDR3 nucleotides read TGCAGCGCCCGGACCCTACGCTCTGGGGCCAACGTCCTGACTTTC. Using reference TRBV29-1 and TRBJ2-6 for the parts outside the CDR3, the full variable domain is SAVISQKPSRDICQRGTSLTIQCQVDSQVTMMFWYRQQPGQSLTLIATANQGSEATYESGFVIDKFPISRPNLTFSTLTVSNMSPEDSSIYLCSARTLRSGANVLTFGAGSRLTVL.

This rearrangement joins TRBV7-9 to TRBJ1-6, with D tentatively TRBD1 (5 bases). The CDR3 runs to 17 residues. V was trimmed by 4 bases and J by 2 bases, leaving 15 bases between them. CDR1 and CDR2 from the germline V gene are SEHNR and FQNEAQ (reference sequence). The CDR3 coding sequence is TGTGCCAGCAGCTCACGGCAACCGGGGGCCTATAATTCACCCCTCCACTTT. It specifies CASSSRQPGAYNSPLHF.

This rearrangement joins TRBV19 to TRBJ1-1; 8 nucleotides match TRBD1. CDR1 and CDR2 from the germline V gene are LNHDA and SQIVND (reference sequence). V lost 3 bases, J lost 3 bases, and 9 bases stayed unmatched. The CDR3 has 16 amino acids. The CDR3 loop reads CASSIGAGGSYTEAFF. CDR3 DNA: TGTGCCAGTAGTATTGGAGCAGGGGGCTCCTACACTGAAGCTTTCTTT.

The chain joins TRBV5-1 to TRBJ2-7; TRBD1 matches 8 bases. CDR3 length: 16 residues. V lost 4 bases, J lost 1 base, and 10 bases stayed unmatched. The V gene's germline CDR1 is SGHRS and CDR2 YFSETQ. CDR3 protein: CASSKPTGEGSYEQYF. DNA for the CDR3: TGCGCCAGCAGCAAACCGACAGGGGAAGGTTCCTACGAGCAGTACTTC.

The chain has TRBV11-3 and TRBJ2-1; D is unclear. CDR3 size: 10 residues. The germline V gene has CDR1 SGHNT and CDR2 YENEEA. The V gene lost 5 bases and the J gene lost 14 bases, with 10 bases spanning the gap. In DNA, the CDR3 is TGTGCCAGCAGCGGACGGGTTGAGTTCTTC. Translated: CASSGRVEFF.

The chain employs TRBV6-5 and TRBJ2-2, with a weak D call TRBD2 (5 bases). Looked up from germline, CDR1 is MNHEY and CDR2 is SVGAGI. V was trimmed by 2 bases and J by 6 bases, leaving 16 bases between them. The CDR3 length is 16 residues. CDR3 bases: TGTGCCAGCAGTTACCTCAGACGGAGTAGCGCCGGGGAGCTGTTTTTT. Protein product: CASSYLRRSSAGELFF.

The CDR3 is CASSPSKGPPDTQYF. CDR3 coding DNA: TGTGCCAGCAGCCCCTCCAAGGGGCCCCCGGATACGCAGTATTTT. The chain couples TRBV6-1 to TRBJ2-3; tentatively, D is TRBD1 (5 bases). Germline V CDR1 and CDR2: MNHNS, SASEGT. This CDR3 has 15 residues. V was shortened by 6 bases and J by 6 bases, with 19 bases between the two germline ends.

The rearrangement joins TRBV5-1 to TRBJ2-5; 13 bases are a match to TRBD2. The germline V gene encodes CDR1 SGHRS and CDR2 YFSETQ. The ends lost 4 bases at V and 4 bases at J; junction bases unmatched: 7. This CDR3 has 16 residues. The CDR3 reads CASSGLAGDGTETQYF. CDR3 nucleotide sequence: TGCGCCAGCAGCGGACTAGCGGGGGACGGGACAGAGACCCAGTACTTC.

The gene calls are TRBV15 and TRBJ2-6; D ambiguous. Trimming took off 4 bases at V and 2 bases at J, with 12 bases between the two ends. Germline CDR1 and CDR2: LNHNV and YYDKDF (reference sequence). The CDR3 length is 16 residues. The chain's CDR3 is CATSTSPRPGANVLTF. As DNA, the CDR3 is TGTGCCACCAGCACCTCCCCTCGCCCTGGGGCCAACGTCCTGACTTTC.

The chain joins TRBV5-5 to TRBJ1-5; D is ambiguous. V lost 2 bases and J 2 bases, leaving 8 bases between the germline ends. Germline V gene sequence: CDR1 SGHKS, CDR2 YYEKEE (reference sequence). The CDR3 totals 14 residues. The CDR3 DNA is TGTGCCAGCAGCTTATTAGGCGGCAATCAGCCCCAGCATTTT. Translated: CASSLLGGNQPQHF.

This sequence joins TRBV23-1 and TRBJ1-5, with a possible D match to TRBD1 (6 bases). TRBV23-1 is flagged as an ORF with uncertain function. V lost 8 bases, J lost 5 bases, and 22 bases lay in between. This CDR3 contains 16 residues. Here the CDR3 DNA reads TGCGCCAGCCCAACTGAACCCGGGACAAATCATCAGCCCCAGCATTTT. Its translation is CASPTEPGTNHQPQHF.

CDR3 amino acids: CASSLGGSWDTQYF. The DNA for the CDR3 is TGTGCCAGCAGCTTAGGCGGGAGTTGGGATACGCAGTATTTT. V and J are TRBV7-3 and TRBJ2-3; 7 positions match TRBD2. V was clipped by 2 bases and J by 6 bases; unmatched bases: 5. The CDR3 loop spans 14 amino acids. Germline loops: CDR1 SGHTA, CDR2 FQGTGA.

The J gene is TRBJ2-7, the V gene TRBV10-2; 12 nucleotides line up with TRBD2. Germline V gives CDR1 WSHSY, CDR2 SAAADI. The V and J ends lost 8 bases and 5 bases, in that order; junction bases with no gene match: 13. CDR3 size: 16 residues. CDR3 nucleotides: TGCGCCAGCTCACGACTAGCGGGAGAGAATTTCCACGAGCAGTACTTC. Translated, it gives CASSRLAGENFHEQYF.

For this clone: This same CDR3 is encoded by further DNA sequences in the sample. The chain combines TRBV9 with TRBJ2-6; D gene uncertain. CDR1 is SGDLS, CDR2 YYNGEE, per germline. With 4 bases removed from V and 0 bases from J, the gap between germline ends came to 8 bases. The CDR3 totals 15 residues. CDR3 protein: CASSPLGSGANVLTF. For the CDR3, the DNA is TGTGCCAGCAGCCCGCTGGGCTCTGGGGCCAACGTCCTGACTTTC.

The CDR3 DNA follows: TGTGCCAGTAGTAGCGGGTGGGGGTTCCGTGGGGCCAACGTCCTGACTTTC. Its protein product is CASSSGWGFRGANVLTF. This chain joins TRBV19 and TRBJ2-6; the D gene could be TRBD1 or TRBD2 (5 bases each). CDR1 and CDR2 from the germline V gene are LNHDA and SQIVND (reference sequence). V was cut by 4 bases and J by 3 bases, with 16 bases left in between. CDR3 length equals 17 residues.

The genes are TRBV5-1 and TRBJ2-7, with TRBD1 matching over 9 bases. This CDR3 contains 14 residues. With V trimmed by 2 bases and J by 3 bases, 3 bases remained unmatched. Looked up from germline, CDR1 is SGHRS and CDR2 is YFSETQ. The CDR3 loop reads CASSFGTGNYEQYF. CDR3 nucleotides: TGCGCCAGCAGCTTTGGGACAGGGAACTACGAGCAGTACTTC.

V usage is TRBV19 and J usage is TRBJ1-1; D remains unclear. V was cut by 5 bases and J by 0 bases, with 16 bases left in between. This CDR3 contains 16 residues. Germline V lookup: CDR1 LNHDA, CDR2 SQIVND (reference sequence). For the CDR3, the DNA is TGTGCCAGTAGTTCAGCATTTGTTGGCCTGAACACTGAAGCTTTCTTT. Amino acid sequence: CASSSAFVGLNTEAFF.